One and the same sample provided the 21 T cell receptor beta chains below, sequenced in a study of PD-1 and CTLA-4 blockade in melanoma. Clones were read by immunoSEQ multiplex PCR, and TCRdb kept only the in-frame ones, dropping some. The sample includes about 16,000 clones, around 70% of them seen just once. This material consisted of CD8+ T cells from peripheral blood, taken from a patient given anti-PD-1 treatment. The receptors stem from a human donor with melanoma.

The rearrangement links TRBV24-1 to TRBJ2-1, with D perhaps matching TRBD1 (5 bases). Germline assignment: CDR1 KGHDR and CDR2 SFDVKD. CDR3 length: 15 residues. Trimming pared 7 bases from V and 0 bases from J, leaving 12 bases between. The CDR3: CATSPGPSSYNEQFF. CDR3 nucleotides: TGTGCCACCAGCCCAGGGCCTAGCTCCTACAATGAGCAGTTCTTC.

V is TRBV30 and J is TRBJ1-2; maybe TRBD1 (6 bases). The CDR3 covers 12 residues. V was trimmed by 3 bases and J by 6 bases, leaving 11 bases between them. Germline-derived CDR1 and CDR2 are GTSNPN and SVGIG (reference sequence). CDR3 loop: CAWSPTGNGYTF. CDR3 coding DNA: TGTGCCTGGAGCCCCACAGGGAATGGCTACACCTTC.

The chain has TRBV2 and TRBJ2-5, with 8 bases lining up with TRBD1. Germline assignment: CDR1 SNHLY and CDR2 FYNNEI. V lost 10 bases and J lost 2; bases outside the gene matches: 3. The CDR3 has 12 residues. The CDR3 sequence is CATHRGQETQYF. CDR3 coding DNA: TGTGCCACCCACAGGGGGCAAGAGACCCAGTACTTC.

The V gene is TRBV30, the J gene TRBJ2-3; 12 bases are a match to TRBD2. Germline V gene lookup returns CDR1 GTSNPN and CDR2 SVGIG (reference sequence). V shed 5 bases and J 6 bases; nucleotides not matched to a gene: 6. The CDR3 totals 14 residues. The CDR3 sequence is CAWDTSGRFDTQYF. DNA for the CDR3: TGTGCCTGGGATACTAGCGGGAGGTTTGATACGCAGTATTTT.

The chain uses TRBV10-3 and TRBJ1-1; D is undetermined. From germline, CDR1 is ENHRY and CDR2 SYGVKD. CDR3 size: 13 residues. The germline V and J ends were trimmed by 10 bases and 2 bases, with 14 bases remaining between them. This CDR3 is CATTGPLNTEAFF. CDR3 DNA sequence: TGTGCCACAACCGGGCCATTAAACACTGAAGCTTTCTTT.

The chain employs TRBV3-1 (or the pseudogene TRBV3-2) and TRBJ1-1, with a tentative D call TRBD1 (5 bases). The CDR3 contains 18 residues. V lost 6 bases to trimming and J lost 11 bases, with 34 bases between them. The germline V gene has CDR1 LGHDT and CDR2 YNNKEL (reference sequence). The CDR3 DNA reads TGTGCCAGCAGTTCCTCCGTTATAATGGGGGGAATAGGGCTCTCGGCTTTCTTT. It yields the protein CASSSSVIMGGIGLSAFF.

The chain has TRBV11-3 and TRBJ1-1; D not resolved. CDR3 size: 14 residues. Trimming left V 4 bases short and J 0 bases short, with 9 bases between. Germline V CDR1 and CDR2: SGHNT, YENEEA. The CDR3 nucleotides read TGTGCCAGCAGCTCTAACCCGTTGAACACTGAAGCTTTCTTT. Translating it yields CASSSNPLNTEAFF.

This clone was observed a handful of times. The gene calls are TRBV7-2 and TRBJ1-6, with 10 bases identical to TRBD1. The CDR3 is 18 amino acids. Looked up from germline, CDR1 is SGHTA and CDR2 is FQGNSA. V trimming: 5 bases; J trimming: 4 bases; junction bases outside the gene matches: 11. The chain's CDR3 is CASSPTGGEFTYNSPLHF. The CDR3 DNA is TGTGCCAGCAGCCCGACAGGGGGCGAGTTCACATATAATTCACCCCTCCACTTT.

The chain links TRBV18 to TRBJ1-1, with D unresolved. V was pared by 5 bases and J by 2 bases, with 9 bases between. CDR1 KGHSH and CDR2 LQKENI come from the germline V gene. The CDR3 spans 13 residues. CDR3 loop: CASSSEGNTEAFF. CDR3 in DNA: TGTGCCAGCTCAAGTGAGGGAAACACTGAAGCTTTCTTT.

The chain uses TRBV3-1 (or the pseudogene TRBV3-2) and TRBJ2-7; D might be TRBD1 or TRBD2, each matching 5 bases. The germline V and J ends were trimmed by 4 bases and 6 bases, with 19 bases remaining between them. The CDR3 length is 15 residues. The germline CDR1 and CDR2 sequences are LGHDT and YNNKEL (reference sequence). CDR3 DNA sequence: TGTGCCAGCAGCCGCCGGGACCTTTTAGGCGTCGAGCAGTACTTC. It codes for CASSRRDLLGVEQYF.

The CDR3 nucleotides read TGTGCCAGCAGTCCGACACAGAACTATGGCTACACCTTC. Its translation is CASSPTQNYGYTF. This sequence joins TRBV27 and TRBJ1-2; D unclear. V was trimmed by 5 bases and J by 2 bases, leaving 9 bases between them. Germline values: CDR1 MNHEY, CDR2 SMNVEV (reference sequence). This CDR3 comprises 13 residues.

In this sample, this clone turned up a few times. The rearrangement uses TRBV4-1 and TRBJ1-5; perhaps TRBD1 as D (6 bases). Trimming stripped 2 bases from V and 4 bases from J, with 15 bases between. The CDR3 totals 16 residues. The germline CDR1 and CDR2 sequences are MGHRA and YSYEKL. The CDR3 DNA follows: TGCGCCAGCAGCCAATCCACGTCAGGGGTGAATCAGCCCCAGCATTTT. This encodes CASSQSTSGVNQPQHF.

V gene TRBV2 combines with J gene TRBJ2-7, with 8 nucleotides matching TRBD1. The V segment lost 6 bases and the J segment 0 bases; nucleotides outside the gene matches: 7. The CDR3 has 15 residues. Germline lookup yields CDR1 SNHLY and CDR2 FYNNEI. This chain's CDR3 is CASSSGGLSSYEQYF. The CDR3 DNA reads as TGTGCCAGCAGCTCAGGGGGCCTGAGCTCCTACGAGCAGTACTTC. The complete variable domain, with remaining parts taken from reference TRBV2 and TRBJ2-7, reads EPEVTQTPSHQVTQMGQEVILRCVPISNHLYFYWYRQILGQKVEFLVSFYNNEISEKSEIFDDQFSVERPDGSNFTLKIRSTKLEDSAMYFCASSSGGLSSYEQYFGPGTRLTVT.

The chain couples TRBV7-6 to TRBJ2-1; D possibly uses TRBD1 or TRBD2 (5 bases each). Germline V gives CDR1 SGHVS, CDR2 FNYEAQ. The CDR3 has 16 amino acids. V gave up 3 bases and J gave up 4 bases, with 16 bases separating them. The CDR3 DNA sequence: TGTGCCAGCAGCTTCTCCCTCCGGGACCCATACAATGAGCAGTTCTTC. Translating gives CASSFSLRDPYNEQFF.

This chain uses TRBV24-1 with TRBJ2-2; D is perhaps TRBD2 (5 bases). The CDR3 has 15 amino acids. Germline-derived CDR1 and CDR2 are KGHDR and SFDVKD. V lost 4 bases, J lost 1 base, and 9 bases lay in between. CDR3 in DNA: TGTGCCACCAGTGAAATAGGGAGGAACACCGGGGAGCTGTTTTTT. Translation gives CATSEIGRNTGELFF.

This clone has a handful of counts. The rearrangement joins TRBV5-1 to TRBJ2-1, with 8 positions matching TRBD1. With V trimmed by 0 bases and J by 4 bases, 3 bases remained unmatched. CDR1 is SGHRS and CDR2 is YFSETQ in the germline V gene. This CDR3 comprises 15 residues. As DNA, the CDR3 is TGCGCCAGCAGCTTGGAAGGGACAGGATACAATGAGCAGTTCTTC. It is translated as CASSLEGTGYNEQFF.

A few counts support this clone. The CDR3 bases are TGTGCCAGCAGTTACGGGTATACGAACACTGAAGCTTTCTTT. Protein product: CASSYGYTNTEAFF. The rearrangement joins TRBV6-5 to TRBJ1-1; D is uncertain. V was pared by 2 bases and J by 1 base, with 8 bases between. The CDR3 totals 14 residues. CDR1 MNHEY and CDR2 SVGAGI come from the germline V gene.

This clone was seen just once. The gene calls are TRBV4-2 and TRBJ2-7; D could derive from TRBD1 or TRBD2 (6 bases each). The CDR3 loop spans 14 amino acids. Trimming removed 1 base from V and 2 bases from J, with 9 bases in between. Germline assignment: CDR1 LGHNA and CDR2 YNFKEQ. The CDR3 DNA follows: TGTGCCAGCAGCCAAGCGGGGGCCACCTACGAGCAGTACTTC. This translates into CASSQAGATYEQYF.

The chain combines TRBV2 with TRBJ1-1, with 7 bases that match TRBD1. V was clipped by 4 bases and J by 0 bases; unmatched bases: 8. Germline V gene sequence: CDR1 SNHLY, CDR2 FYNNEI. CDR3 size: 16 residues. The CDR3 here is CASSVGRQGVNTEAFF. In nucleotides, the CDR3 is TGTGCCAGCAGTGTGGGGAGACAGGGAGTGAACACTGAAGCTTTCTTT.

The rearrangement links TRBV19 to TRBJ2-7, with TRBD1 identical over 12 bases. This CDR3 spans 14 amino acids. Trimming at V came to 5 bases and at J to 6 bases, leaving 5 bases not matched to a gene. Germline V lookup: CDR1 LNHDA, CDR2 SQIVND (reference sequence). Written as DNA, the CDR3 is TGTGCCAGTAGTCCGGGACAGGGGGCTTCCGAGCAGTACTTC. It yields the protein CASSPGQGASEQYF.

The chain uses TRBV14 and TRBJ1-4; D remains unclear. The germline V gene has CDR1 SGHDN and CDR2 FVKESK. CDR3 length: 13 residues. V lost 1 base and J lost 6, with 6 bases in between. CDR3 sequence reads: CASSQGIYEKLFF. In DNA form, the CDR3 reads TGTGCCAGCAGCCAAGGGATCTATGAAAAACTGTTTTTT.